A selection of T cell receptor beta chains follows, all from one sample in a study of cytomegalovirus exposure and HLA in healthy donors. Clones were sequenced by immunoSEQ multiplex PCR, and TCRdb holds only the in-frame ones, with some missing. The sample yields approximately 130,000 clones, roughly 78% seen once. Sequences were obtained from PBMCs. The receptors here all came from a woman aged 40 to 55 in good health and CMV-seronegative. Each CDR3 is given with its conserved first and last residue. A D gene is named only where the DNA matches it firmly. Clone size is given for some rows only: seen once, a few or many times, or a class if the clone is expanded.

v_gene	d_gene	abundance	j_gene	CDR3aa	CDR3nt
TRBV7-9	.	few	TRBJ2-7	CSSILSGAEVLQYF	TGTTCCAGCATCCTTAGTGGCGCCGAGGTCCTCCAGTACTTC
TRBV28	.	.	TRBJ2-3	CASSRLGDTADTQYF	TGTGCCAGCAGCCGGTTAGGGGACACCGCAGATACGCAGTATTTT
TRBV28	TRBD2	.	TRBJ2-1	CASSLSSPSGSNEQFF	TGTGCCAGCAGTTTATCTTCGCCTAGCGGGAGCAATGAGCAGTTCTTC
TRBV4-1	TRBD1	.	TRBJ2-5	CASSQRTGAVGETQYF	TGCGCCAGCAGCCAACGGACAGGGGCGGTCGGGGAGACCCAGTACTTC
TRBV9	.	.	TRBJ1-2	CASSVVVSDGYTF	TGTGCCAGCAGCGTCGTGGTATCGGATGGCTACACCTTC
TRBV28	.	.	TRBJ1-3	CASSGGTYSGNTIYF	TGTGCCAGCAGCGGGGGGACCTACTCTGGAAACACCATATATTTT
TRBV4-3	.	.	TRBJ2-7	CASSQVDDSNEQYF	TGCGCCAGCAGCCAAGTCGATGACAGCAACGAGCAGTACTTC
TRBV25-1	.	.	TRBJ2-7	CASSVGVGREQYF	TGTGCCAGCAGTGTTGGAGTCGGTAGGGAGCAGTACTTC
TRBV6-6	TRBD2	.	TRBJ2-1	CASSVGTSANEQFF	TGTGCCAGCAGTGTCGGGACTAGCGCCAATGAGCAGTTCTTC
TRBV6-5	TRBD1	.	TRBJ2-7	CASSPRDRTYEQYF	TGTGCCAGCAGTCCGCGGGACAGGACCTACGAGCAGTACTTC
TRBV11-2	TRBD2	once	TRBJ2-7	CASSRRESLGLWSRLEQYF	TGTGCCAGCAGCAGGCGGGAGTCTTTAGGTTTATGGTCTCGTCTCGAGCAGTACTTC
TRBV4-1	.	.	TRBJ1-2	CASSQASGTYGYTF	TGCGCCAGCAGCCAAGCTTCAGGTACCTATGGCTACACCTTC
TRBV7-2	TRBD1	few	TRBJ1-1	CASSSGQGYGEAFF	TGTGCCAGCAGCTCCGGACAGGGGTATGGTGAAGCTTTCTTT
TRBV7-9	.	few	TRBJ2-7	CASSPSPLVGPASYEQYF	TGTGCCAGCAGCCCGTCCCCCCTAGTGGGTCCAGCCTCCTACGAGCAGTACTTC
TRBV7-9	.	.	TRBJ2-7	CASSLAISYEQYF	TGTGCCAGCAGCTTAGCGATCAGCTACGAGCAGTACTTC
TRBV18	.	.	TRBJ1-4	CASTRGVGEKLFF	TGTGCCAGCACCCGCGGGGTAGGCGAAAAACTGTTTTTT
TRBV19	.	once	TRBJ1-1	CASSMLGGTEAFF	TGTGCCAGTAGTATGTTGGGCGGGACTGAAGCTTTCTTT
TRBV6-1	TRBD1	.	TRBJ2-7	CASSQDRYSYEQYF	TGTGCCAGCAGCCAGGACAGGTACTCCTACGAGCAGTACTTC
TRBV5-1	TRBD1	once	TRBJ1-2	CASSLGTGDVYTF	TGCGCCAGCAGCTTGGGGACAGGTGATGTCTACACCTTC
TRBV27	TRBD2	.	TRBJ2-1	CASSQTSGSYNEQFF	TGTGCCAGCAGCCAAACTAGCGGAAGCTACAATGAGCAGTTCTTC
TRBV5-4	TRBD1	few	TRBJ1-1	CASSSGQGVDTEAFF	TGTGCCAGCAGCTCGGGACAGGGGGTGGACACTGAAGCTTTCTTT
TRBV28	TRBD2	.	TRBJ2-1	CASSSDGLAGDEQFF	TGTGCCAGCAGTTCCGACGGTCTAGCGGGAGATGAGCAGTTCTTC
TRBV2	.	.	TRBJ1-3	CASSRMGASGNTIYF	TGTGCCAGCAGCCGTATGGGGGCCTCTGGAAACACCATATATTTT
TRBV27	.	.	TRBJ1-1	CASSLGGGMNTEAFF	TGTGCCAGCAGTTTGGGGGGGGGCATGAACACTGAAGCTTTCTTT
TRBV7-2	.	once	TRBJ2-7	CASSLAPVRRRGTYEQYF	TGTGCCAGCAGCTTAGCCCCGGTACGCCGACGGGGTACCTACGAGCAGTACTTC
TRBV11-1	.	.	TRBJ1-4	CASSLYGGSREKLFF	TGTGCCAGCAGCTTGTACGGGGGATCGAGAGAAAAACTGTTTTTT
TRBV19	TRBD2	.	TRBJ2-3	CASSIRLAGVLDTQYF	TGTGCCAGTAGTATACGGCTAGCGGGAGTTCTAGATACGCAGTATTTT
TRBV21-1	.	.	TRBJ1-5	CASTTLRPGGPQHF	TGTGCCAGCACCACTCTAAGGCCTGGCGGGCCCCAGCATTTT
TRBV6-1	.	.	TRBJ1-5	CASSVGSMGPQHF	TGTGCCAGCAGTGTCGGGAGTATGGGGCCCCAGCATTTT
TRBV19	.	.	TRBJ2-5	CASSTTGDVGTQYF	TGTGCCAGTAGTACCACCGGGGATGTCGGGACCCAGTACTTC
TRBV6-1	.	.	TRBJ2-7	CASSEPPGHEQYF	TGTGCCAGCAGTGAACCCCCAGGCCACGAGCAGTACTTC
TRBV23-1	.	.	TRBJ1-2	CASSQKERVEIRANYGYTF	TGCGCCAGCAGTCAAAAGGAGCGGGTGGAGATCCGAGCTAACTATGGCTACACCTTC
TRBV15	.	.	TRBJ2-2	CATSRVPPRHRWHGELFF	TGTGCCACCAGCAGAGTTCCCCCCCGGCACAGGTGGCACGGGGAGCTGTTTTTT
TRBV4-3	.	.	TRBJ2-7	CASSQDVARGPYISSYEQYF	TGCGCCAGCAGCCAAGACGTAGCCAGGGGTCCATACATAAGCTCCTACGAGCAGTACTTC
TRBV4-1	.	few	TRBJ2-7	CASSQDGMGRRDEQYF	TGCGCCAGCAGCCAAGATGGGATGGGGCGCAGGGACGAGCAGTACTTC
TRBV19	.	once	TRBJ2-5	CASSRDNQETQYF	TGTGCCAGTAGTCGGGACAACCAAGAGACCCAGTACTTC
TRBV7-3	TRBD1	.	TRBJ2-5	CASSFNGEWTGQETQYF	TGTGCCAGCAGCTTCAATGGGGAATGGACAGGCCAAGAGACCCAGTACTTC
TRBV11-2	TRBD2	once	TRBJ2-1	CASSLAGGPNAYNEQFF	TGTGCCAGCAGCTTAGCGGGAGGGCCCAATGCCTACAATGAGCAGTTCTTC
TRBV6-5	TRBD2	.	TRBJ2-3	CASSYGGSQDTQYF	TGTGCCAGCAGTTACGGCGGGAGTCAAGATACGCAGTATTTT
TRBV15	TRBD1	.	TRBJ2-6	CATSRRDSGANGLTF	TGTGCCACCAGCAGACGGGACAGTGGGGCCAACGGCCTGACTTTC
TRBV27	.	.	TRBJ1-1	CASSLIGNTEAFF	TGTGCCAGCAGTCTTATCGGGAACACTGAAGCTTTCTTT
TRBV7-2	.	once	TRBJ2-1	CASSGPSGNEQFF	TGTGCCAGCAGCGGCCCATCGGGCAATGAGCAGTTCTTC
TRBV2	.	.	TRBJ2-1	CASSLDSNEQFF	TGTGCCAGCAGTCTGGACAGCAATGAGCAGTTCTTC
TRBV10-1	.	.	TRBJ2-1	CASSVGGSSEQFF	TGCGCCAGCAGTGTGGGGGGATCTAGTGAGCAGTTCTTC
TRBV11-2	TRBD1	.	TRBJ2-1	CASSFGQGSDEQFF	TGTGCCAGCAGCTTCGGACAGGGGTCTGATGAGCAGTTCTTC
TRBV28	TRBD1	.	TRBJ2-3	CASRHSDRSTDTQYF	TGTGCCAGCAGGCATTCGGACAGGAGCACAGATACGCAGTATTTT
TRBV28	.	.	TRBJ2-7	CATLGFPSYEQYF	TGTGCCACCCTCGGGTTCCCTTCCTACGAGCAGTACTTC
TRBV6-1	.	few	TRBJ2-5	CASSGWQQETQYF	TGTGCCAGCAGTGGTTGGCAGCAAGAGACCCAGTACTTC
TRBV5-5	.	.	TRBJ2-7	CASTPLRRGLSYEQYF	TGTGCCAGCACCCCCCTTCGGAGGGGCCTTTCCTACGAGCAGTACTTC
TRBV11-3	.	.	TRBJ2-2	CASSSGLFTGELFF	TGTGCCAGCAGCAGCGGGCTTTTCACCGGGGAGCTGTTTTTT
TRBV14	.	once	TRBJ1-4	CASSPQGRKLFF	TGTGCCAGCAGCCCTCAGGGGCGAAAACTGTTTTTT